This record covers a single TCR beta chain. This specimen belongs to a study of blood T cell repertoires in COVID-19. Study as a whole: Sites across the United States, Italy and Spain contributed samples from acute and convalescent COVID-19. The cDNA or gDNA used as material had been derived from T cells, B-cell-depleted T cells, or PBMCs.

The assay was immunoSEQ multiplex PCR, and TCRdb's table has in-frame clones only and misses some. The repertoire has some 210,000 clones, approximately 80% of them found once; the top ten carry roughly 4.5%. The germline V and J ends were trimmed by 5 bases and 6 bases, with 19 bases remaining between them. Germline CDR1 and CDR2: KGHDR and SFDVKD. This CDR3 has 15 amino acids. The sequence came from a young man with acute COVID-19. V and J are TRBV24-1 and TRBJ2-7; D is possibly TRBD1 (6 bases). The material sequenced was PBMCs or T cells enriched from blood (not recorded which). CDR3 in amino acids: CATSASRDISIEQYF. CDR3 bases: TGTGCCACCAGTGCCTCCCGGGACATTTCCATCGAGCAGTACTTC.